The next 19 T cell receptor beta chains were all read from a single sample in a study of T cell responses to AZD1222 COVID-19 vaccine. Only in-frame clones appear in the TCRdb table, and some are missing; sequencing was by immunoSEQ multiplex PCR. The sample lists about 100,000 clones, 88% occurring once. Sample: peripheral blood, taken on day 0 of AZD1222 vaccination. These receptors all stem from an adult in good health.

Of note for this clone: The junction departs from the called germline gene at one end, perhaps through a read error. J is TRBJ2-7 and V is TRBV14, with a weak D call TRBD2 (6 bases). Germline loops: CDR1 SGHDN, CDR2 FVKESK. The CDR3 spans 13 residues. Here the CDR3 reads CASSHLGGASPHF. CDR3 bases: TGTGCCAGCAGCCACCTCGGCGGGGCCTCCCCGCACTTC.

The chain joins TRBV13 to TRBJ1-6; no firm D call. Germline loops: CDR1 PRHDT, CDR2 FYEKMQ (reference sequence). V was clipped by 0 bases and J by 4 bases, with 13 bases between them. The CDR3 is 17 residues long. As DNA, the CDR3 is TGTGCCAGCAGCTTAGGCCGGGGAGGGCTATATAATTCACCCCTCCACTTT. Its translation is CASSLGRGGLYNSPLHF.

The chain links TRBV4-2 to TRBJ2-7, with TRBD1 matching 11 bases. Germline values: CDR1 LGHNA, CDR2 YNFKEQ. V trimming: 4 bases; J trimming: 3 bases; junction bases outside the gene matches: 8. This CDR3 has 16 residues. The CDR3 here is CASSPEPGQGVYEQYF. CDR3 DNA: TGTGCCAGCAGCCCGGAGCCGGGACAGGGGGTCTACGAGCAGTACTTC.

The rearrangement joins TRBV7-9 to TRBJ1-1; weak D call: TRBD1 (6 bases). From germline, CDR1 is SEHNR and CDR2 FQNEAQ (reference sequence). The CDR3 contains 15 residues. V was shortened by 4 bases and J by 1 base, with 13 bases between the two germline ends. The CDR3 DNA reads as TGTGCCAGCAGCTCCAGGGGCAGGGCGAACACTGAAGCTTTCTTT. This gives the protein CASSSRGRANTEAFF.

V gene TRBV9 combines with J gene TRBJ2-1, with unresolved D. V was trimmed by 5 bases and J by 6 bases, leaving 6 bases between them. Germline CDR1 SGDLS, CDR2 YYNGEE. This CDR3 is built from 11 residues. The CDR3 spells CASSPGNEQFF. DNA of the CDR3: TGTGCCAGCAGTCCGGGCAATGAGCAGTTCTTC.

CDR3 protein: CAWGQGGGYTF. CDR3 in DNA: TGTGCCTGGGGACAGGGAGGAGGCTACACCTTC. This chain links TRBV30 with TRBJ1-2; 8 bases line up with TRBD1. In germline, CDR1 is GTSNPN, CDR2 SVGIG (reference sequence). The CDR3 consists of 11 residues. With 5 bases clipped from V and 8 bases from J, the junction kept 4 bases outside the gene matches.

The CDR3 nucleotides read TGTGCCAGCAGTCCCCCGAACACGCGAAGGACGAACGAGCAGTACTTC. It yields the protein CASSPPNTRRTNEQYF. The V and J genes are TRBV28 and TRBJ2-7; D is unclear. Germline CDR1 is MDHEN and CDR2 is SYDVKM. CDR3 size: 16 residues. Trimming pared 5 bases from V and 5 bases from J, leaving 22 bases between.

The V call is TRBV13, the J call TRBJ1-2; TRBD1 is a possible D gene (5 bases). V shed 0 bases and J shed 7 bases, with 24 bases lying between them. Per germline, CDR1 PRHDT and CDR2 FYEKMQ (reference sequence). The CDR3 spans 18 residues. The CDR3, as DNA: TGTGCCAGCAGCTTAGGGGGGGTCGTAGGCTCCCCCCCATCTGGCTACACCTTC. As protein: CASSLGGVVGSPPSGYTF.

CDR3 loop: CASSLDPRAQPQHF. The CDR3 coding sequence is TGTGCCAGCAGCCTGGACCCCAGGGCTCAGCCCCAGCATTTT. This chain links TRBV7-6 with TRBJ1-5, with D perhaps TRBD1 (5 bases). This CDR3 comprises 14 residues. Germline V gives CDR1 SGHVS, CDR2 FNYEAQ. Trimming cost V 5 bases and J 6 bases, with 14 bases left between them.

This chain uses TRBV20-1 with TRBJ2-7, with 11 bases identical to TRBD2. This CDR3 has 17 residues. V trimming: 3 bases; J trimming: 0 bases; junction bases outside the gene matches: 10. Germline V gene sequence: CDR1 DFQATT, CDR2 SNEGSKA (reference sequence). CDR3 region: CSASAVAGGGFSYEQYF. CDR3 sequence (DNA): TGCAGTGCTAGTGCAGTAGCGGGAGGGGGCTTCTCCTACGAGCAGTACTTC.

The chain carries TRBV21-1 and TRBJ2-3. TRBV21-1 is termed a pseudogene. The CDR3 has 14 residues. The CDR3 is CASSNVRPTDTQYF. CDR3 sequence (DNA): TGTGCCAGCAGCAACGTCCGGCCCACAGATACGCAGTATTTT.

This clone was seen only a few times. This rearrangement joins TRBV19 to TRBJ2-7, with 7 bases identical to TRBD1. From germline, CDR1 is LNHDA and CDR2 SQIVND (reference sequence). V dropped 8 bases and J dropped 5; count of bases not matched to a gene: 9. The CDR3 consists of 13 residues. CDR3 sequence reads: CASALTGLNEQYF. The CDR3 DNA reads as TGTGCCAGTGCCCTGACAGGGTTGAACGAGCAGTACTTC.

The chain employs TRBV10-1 and TRBJ2-7; perhaps TRBD1 as D (8 bases). Germline V gives CDR1 WNHNN, CDR2 SYGVQD (reference sequence). Trimming shortened V by 10 bases and J by 2 bases, and 24 bases separated the two germline ends. The CDR3 consists of 16 residues. The CDR3 loop is CANLPPDRGGPYEQYF. DNA of the CDR3: TGCGCCAACCTACCGCCCGACAGGGGAGGGCCCTACGAGCAGTACTTC.

The chain has TRBV28 and TRBJ1-3; no clear D. This CDR3 comprises 17 residues. The ends were cut back, 3 bases at V and 0 bases at J, with 15 bases in the middle. Germline CDR1 MDHEN, CDR2 SYDVKM. The CDR3 loop reads CASSFRLGAISGNTIYF. CDR3 DNA sequence: TGTGCCAGCAGTTTCCGTTTGGGAGCTATCTCTGGAAACACCATATATTTT.

The V gene is TRBV10-3, the J gene TRBJ2-7; 9 bases match TRBD1. Germline V gene sequence: CDR1 ENHRY, CDR2 SYGVKD. J lost 0 bases, V lost 6 bases, and 3 bases had no gene match. The CDR3 extends over 14 amino acids. The CDR3 DNA follows: TGTGCCATCAGGAGGGGACAGGGCTCCTACGAGCAGTACTTC. It is translated as CAIRRGQGSYEQYF.

The chain is built from TRBV27 and TRBJ1-5, with 7 bases identical to TRBD1. Unmatched junction bases numbered 5, after V lost 3 bases and J lost 0 bases. Germline V gene lookup returns CDR1 MNHEY and CDR2 SMNVEV (reference sequence). CDR3 length: 16 amino acids. CDR3 in DNA: TGTGCCAGCAGTTTTTCGGGACAGAGTAGCAATCAGCCCCAGCATTTT. Protein sequence: CASSFSGQSSNQPQHF.

This clone was found a few times. This chain connects TRBV28 to TRBJ2-2; 8 bases agree with TRBD1. The CDR3 has 17 residues. CDR1 is MDHEN, CDR2 SYDVKM, per germline. V shed 7 bases, J shed 1 base, and the junction held 11 bases outside the gene matches. The CDR3 sequence: CASNVPLGTGNTGELFF. The CDR3 coding sequence is TGTGCCAGCAACGTCCCTCTGGGGACAGGGAACACCGGGGAGCTGTTTTTT.

The chain combines TRBV10-3 with TRBJ1-5; possible D gene TRBD1, 5 bases. V was pared by 0 bases and J by 10 bases, with 10 bases between. CDR1 and CDR2 from the germline V gene are ENHRY and SYGVKD. The CDR3 loop spans 13 amino acids. In DNA form, the CDR3 reads TGTGCCATCAGTGAGTCGATTGGACAACCCCAGCATTTT. Its translation: CAISESIGQPQHF.

This clone turned up a few times. The rearrangement links TRBV11-3 to TRBJ1-4, with 12 bases fitting TRBD1. Germline trimming cut 5 bases from V and 0 bases from J; bases unmatched to any gene: 13. CDR1 is SGHNT and CDR2 is YENEEA in the germline V gene. The CDR3 consists of 20 residues. CDR3 sequence reads: CASSPCRDRGRIATNEKLFF. In DNA form, the CDR3 reads TGTGCCAGCAGCCCGTGCCGGGACAGGGGGCGTATTGCAACTAATGAAAAACTGTTTTTT.